This T cell receptor beta chain was retrieved from a study of CD8 T cells in ankylosing spondylitis. TCRdb passed the 5' RACE reads through MiXCR, listing each CDR3 protein once. This repertoire shows 250,000 to 300,000 distinct CDR3 sequences, 20% found once; its top ten account for roughly 8.3%. Losses at the gene ends were 7 bases for V and 2 bases for J; bases not matched to a gene: 13. CDR3 length equals 18 residues. The sequenced sample was blood, either unsorted or a sorted T cell fraction (not recorded which). This clonotype originated in a male donor with ankylosing spondylitis or in good health (not recorded which). This sequence joins TRBV12-3 or TRBV12-4 and TRBJ2-1; the match to TRBD2 covers 11 bases. CDR3 nucleotide sequence: TGTGCCAGCACCGATCCCACTAGCGGGAGAGGAACCTACAATGAGCAGTTCTTC. It yields the protein CASTDPTSGRGTYNEQFF.